One and the same sample provided the 10 T cell receptor beta chains below, sequenced in a study of control samples from healthy donors and cancer patients. TCRdb's copy holds only in-frame clones and misses some; the assay was immunoSEQ multiplex PCR. Here the sample spans about 130,000 clones, 85% to 95% being singletons. The sequenced material came from PBMCs. These receptors were collected from a man aged 80 or over with head and neck cancer.

The chain has TRBV10-3 and TRBJ1-1; 9 nucleotides agree with TRBD1. This CDR3 region has 15 residues. Germline loops: CDR1 ENHRY, CDR2 SYGVKD. The J segment lost 8 bases and the V segment lost 2 bases, leaving 9 bases of the junction unmatched. The CDR3 here is CAISEHLDRGSEAFF. In DNA form, the CDR3 reads TGTGCCATCAGTGAGCACTTGGACAGGGGAAGCGAAGCTTTCTTT.

V usage is TRBV7-2 and J usage is TRBJ2-3; 13 bases line up with TRBD2. Germline CDR1 and CDR2: SGHTA and FQGNSA. The length of the CDR3 is 14 residues. V shed 5 bases, J shed 8 bases, and the junction held 4 bases outside the gene matches. Written as DNA, the CDR3 is TGTGCCAGCAGCCATCGGACTAGCGGGAGTACGCAGTATTTT. Protein product: CASSHRTSGSTQYF.

The chain is built from TRBV5-4 and TRBJ2-1, with a weak D call TRBD1 (6 bases). CDR3 length: 16 amino acids. V was shortened by 1 base and J by 8 bases, with 19 bases between the two germline ends. CDR1 SGHNT and CDR2 YYREEE come from the germline V gene (reference sequence). The CDR3, as DNA: TGTGCCAGCAGCTTGTTGGCCTTGAGGGGGAGCGATGAGCAGTTCTTC. It translates to CASSLLALRGSDEQFF.

This chain connects TRBV6-2 or TRBV6-3 to TRBJ1-2; 11 bases line up with TRBD1. The CDR3 consists of 18 residues. V lost 0 bases to trimming and J lost 1 base; unmatched junction nucleotides: 7. Per the germline V gene, CDR1 is MNHEY and CDR2 is SVGEGT. DNA of the CDR3: TGTGCCAGCAGTTACTCAGGACCCGGGACAGGGGGTAACTATGGCTACACCTTC. Translated, it gives CASSYSGPGTGGNYGYTF.

The chain couples TRBV10-2 to TRBJ2-3, with 11 bases aligning to TRBD2. V lost 6 bases and J lost 0; bases outside the gene matches: 2. Germline V lookup: CDR1 WSHSY, CDR2 SAAADI. There are 15 residues in the CDR3. In DNA, the CDR3 is TGCGCCAGCAGGTCTAGCGGGAGGAGCACAGATACGCAGTATTTT. Its translation is CASRSSGRSTDTQYF.

CDR3 nucleotides: TGTGCCAGCAGCCCAGGGACTAGCGGCAATGAGCAGTTCTTC. The encoded protein is CASSPGTSGNEQFF. The rearrangement joins TRBV5-4 to TRBJ2-1; 11 nucleotides align to TRBD2. This CDR3 is built from 14 residues. Germline V lookup: CDR1 SGHNT, CDR2 YYREEE (reference sequence). V gave up 4 bases and J gave up 6 bases; unmatched junction bases: 3.

The chain uses TRBV30 and TRBJ1-5, with D unresolved. Germline CDR1 and CDR2: GTSNPN and SVGIG (reference sequence). The CDR3 has 13 amino acids. Between the trimmed V and J ends, which lost 0 bases and 9 bases, there was a span of 12 bases. The CDR3 DNA reads as TGTGCCTGGAGTGTGGCAGGTGGGCGGCCCCAGCATTTT. It yields the protein CAWSVAGGRPQHF.

The chain carries TRBV6-4 and TRBJ2-3, with TRBD1 identical over 8 bases. CDR1 is MRHNA and CDR2 is SNTAGT in the germline V gene. CDR3 size: 14 residues. V shed 4 bases, J shed 2 bases, and the junction held 2 bases outside the gene matches. In nucleotides, the CDR3 is TGTGCCAGCAGTGGGACAGGGCACACAGATACGCAGTATTTT. Translation gives CASSGTGHTDTQYF.

This rearrangement joins TRBV18 to TRBJ2-7, with TRBD1 identical over 8 bases. The CDR3 runs to 15 residues. V lost 3 bases to trimming and J lost 3 bases; unmatched junction nucleotides: 7. The germline V gene has CDR1 KGHSH and CDR2 LQKENI. The chain's CDR3 is CASSPGQGTIYEQYF. CDR3 sequence (DNA): TGTGCCAGCTCACCCGGACAGGGCACCATCTACGAGCAGTACTTC.

The chain couples TRBV5-1 to TRBJ2-7; D not certain. The germline V gene has CDR1 SGHRS and CDR2 YFSETQ. CDR3 length: 13 amino acids. V lost 2 bases and J lost 1, with 7 bases in between. The CDR3 here is CASSFSRSYEQYF. The CDR3 nucleotides are TGCGCCAGCAGCTTTTCCAGATCCTACGAGCAGTACTTC.